These 8 T cell receptor beta chains were sequenced from one sample in a study of OX40 agonist ivuxolimab in advanced cancers. Profiled with immunoSEQ multiplex PCR; TCRdb holds only in-frame clones, not every one. Of about 50,000 clones listed, 82% are singletons. The sample in question was CD4+ or CD8+ T cells sorted from blood, obtained in a trial of the OX40 agonist ivuxolimab. These TCRs come from an adult with an advanced solid tumor such as melanoma, head and neck, liver or kidney cancer.

The gene calls are TRBV30 and TRBJ2-2; D may be TRBD2 (5 bases). Germline values: CDR1 GTSNPN, CDR2 SVGIG (reference sequence). The CDR3 sequence is 16 residues long. The ends were cut back, 1 base at V and 1 base at J, with 13 bases in the middle. CDR3 coding DNA: TGTGCCTGGAGTGGTGGAACTAGTCAGAACACCGGGGAGCTGTTTTTT. Translation: CAWSGGTSQNTGELFF.

This chain joins TRBV2 and TRBJ1-5; TRBD1 aligns across 7 bases. Germline-derived CDR1 and CDR2 are SNHLY and FYNNEI. Trimming cost V 4 bases and J 6 bases; bases outside gene matches: 12. This CDR3 has 16 amino acids. CDR3 amino acids: CASSGQGVFGGQPQHF. Written as DNA, the CDR3 is TGTGCCAGCAGTGGACAGGGCGTATTTGGGGGTCAGCCCCAGCATTTT.

The CDR3 region has the DNA TGTGCCAGTAGTATTTCTGGATCTTCTGGGGACAGCTATGGCTACACCTTC. Protein product: CASSISGSSGDSYGYTF. This chain connects TRBV19 to TRBJ1-2, with 7 bases matching TRBD1. V lost 3 bases, J lost 4 bases, and 14 bases stayed unmatched. Germline CDR1 and CDR2: LNHDA and SQIVND (reference sequence). This CDR3 is built from 17 residues.

The J gene is TRBJ2-1, the V gene TRBV19, with D hard to call. Deletions cut 5 bases from V and 7 bases from J, with 12 bases between. Germline CDR1 is LNHDA and CDR2 is SQIVND (reference sequence). The CDR3 has 13 residues. CDR3: CASSATFYNEQFF. In DNA, the CDR3 is TGTGCCAGTAGTGCCACTTTTTATAATGAGCAGTTCTTC.

V usage is TRBV29-1 and J usage is TRBJ1-2; D remains ambiguous. Trimming took off 4 bases at V and 7 bases at J, with 13 bases between the two ends. The CDR3 loop spans 12 amino acids. CDR1 is SQVTM, CDR2 ANQGSEA, per germline. The CDR3 DNA reads as TGCAGCGTTGCGGTTACTATGGTTGGCTACACCTTC. Amino acid sequence: CSVAVTMVGYTF. Filled out from reference TRBV29-1 and TRBJ1-2, the complete variable domain reads SAVISQKPSRDICQRGTSLTIQCQVDSQVTMMFWYRQQPGQSLTLIATANQGSEATYESGFVIDKFPISRPNLTFSTLTVSNMSPEDSSIYLCSVAVTMVGYTFGSGTRLTVV.

V usage is TRBV7-2 and J usage is TRBJ2-7; D uncertain. Trimming took off 3 bases at V and 6 bases at J, with 12 bases between the two ends. Germline V gene data show CDR1 as SGHTA and CDR2 as FQGNSA. This CDR3 spans 13 amino acids. The CDR3 here is CASSFPPGPEQYF. The CDR3 DNA is TGTGCCAGCAGCTTTCCCCCAGGCCCCGAGCAGTACTTC.

The chain combines TRBV5-1 with TRBJ2-5; TRBD1 agrees at 8 bases. V lost 9 bases and J lost 5; bases outside the gene matches: 3. Germline V CDR1 and CDR2: SGHRS, YFSETQ. The CDR3 contains 11 residues. The DNA of the CDR3 is TGCGCCATCCGACAGGGGGAGACCCAGTACTTC. Translating gives CAIRQGETQYF.

As DNA, the CDR3 is TGTGCCAGCAGCCCCCAGGGACCGGGAGCTTCCTACAATGAGCAGTTCTTC. It is translated as CASSPQGPGASYNEQFF. V gene TRBV7-3 combines with J gene TRBJ2-1; D may be TRBD2 (6 bases). The CDR3 extends over 17 amino acids. V lost 5 bases and J lost 1, with 18 bases in between. Germline V gives CDR1 SGHTA, CDR2 FQGTGA. Full variable domain (missing parts from reference TRBV7-3 and TRBJ2-1): GAGVSQTPSNKVTEKGKYVELRCDPISGHTALYWYRQSLGQGPEFLIYFQGTGAADDSGLPNDRFFAVRPEGSVSTLKIQRTERGDSAVYLCASSPQGPGASYNEQFFGPGTRLTVL.